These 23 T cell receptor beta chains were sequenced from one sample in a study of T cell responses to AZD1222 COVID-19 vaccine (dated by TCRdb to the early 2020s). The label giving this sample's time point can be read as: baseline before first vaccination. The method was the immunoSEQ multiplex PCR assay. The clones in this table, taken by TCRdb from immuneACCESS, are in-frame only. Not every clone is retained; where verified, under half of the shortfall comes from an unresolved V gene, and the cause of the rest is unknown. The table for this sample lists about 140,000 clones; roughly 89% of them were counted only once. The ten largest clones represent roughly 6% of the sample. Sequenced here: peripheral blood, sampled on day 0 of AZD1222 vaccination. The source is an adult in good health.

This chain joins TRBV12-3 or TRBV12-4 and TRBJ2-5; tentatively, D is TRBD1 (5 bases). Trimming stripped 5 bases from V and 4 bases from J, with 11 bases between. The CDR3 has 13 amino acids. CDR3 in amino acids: CASSLDSLETQYF. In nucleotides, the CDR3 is TGTGCCAGCAGTCTTGACAGCTTAGAGACCCAGTACTTC.

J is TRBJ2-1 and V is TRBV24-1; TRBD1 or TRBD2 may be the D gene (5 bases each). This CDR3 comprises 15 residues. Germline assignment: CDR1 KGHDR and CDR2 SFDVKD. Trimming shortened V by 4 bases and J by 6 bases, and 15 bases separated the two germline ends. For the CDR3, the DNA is TGTGCCACCAGTGACCCGGGACCTGAGGGCAATGAGCAGTTCTTC. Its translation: CATSDPGPEGNEQFF.

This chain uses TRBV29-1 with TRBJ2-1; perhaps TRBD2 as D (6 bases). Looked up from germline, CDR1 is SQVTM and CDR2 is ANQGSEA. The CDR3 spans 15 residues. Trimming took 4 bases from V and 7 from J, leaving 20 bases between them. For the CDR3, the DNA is TGCAGCGTTGGGCCGCGGGGTAGAGCTCTGAATGAGCAGTTCTTC. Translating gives CSVGPRGRALNEQFF.

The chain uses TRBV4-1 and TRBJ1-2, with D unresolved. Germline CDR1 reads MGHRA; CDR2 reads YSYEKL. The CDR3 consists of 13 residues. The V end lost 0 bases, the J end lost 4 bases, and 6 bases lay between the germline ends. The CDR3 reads CASSQDNTYGYTF. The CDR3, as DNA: TGCGCCAGCAGCCAAGACAATACCTATGGCTACACCTTC.

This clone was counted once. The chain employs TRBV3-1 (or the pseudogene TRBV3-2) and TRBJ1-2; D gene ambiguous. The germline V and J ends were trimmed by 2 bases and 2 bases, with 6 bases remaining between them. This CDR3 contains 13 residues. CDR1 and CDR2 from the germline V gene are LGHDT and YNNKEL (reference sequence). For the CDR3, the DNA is TGTGCCAGCAGCCAAATATACAACTATGGCTACACCTTC. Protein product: CASSQIYNYGYTF.

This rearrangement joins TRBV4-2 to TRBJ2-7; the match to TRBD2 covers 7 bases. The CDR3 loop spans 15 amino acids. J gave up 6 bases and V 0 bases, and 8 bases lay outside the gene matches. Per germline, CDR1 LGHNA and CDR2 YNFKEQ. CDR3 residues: CASSQDGEGAAEQYF. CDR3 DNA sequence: TGTGCCAGCAGCCAAGACGGGGAGGGCGCGGCCGAGCAGTACTTC.

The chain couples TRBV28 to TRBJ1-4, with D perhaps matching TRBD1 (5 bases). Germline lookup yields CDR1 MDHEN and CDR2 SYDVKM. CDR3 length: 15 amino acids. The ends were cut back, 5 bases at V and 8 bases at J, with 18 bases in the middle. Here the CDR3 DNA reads TGTGCCAGCAGTCCCCGTTGGGGGACGGACGAAAAACTGTTTTTT. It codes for CASSPRWGTDEKLFF.

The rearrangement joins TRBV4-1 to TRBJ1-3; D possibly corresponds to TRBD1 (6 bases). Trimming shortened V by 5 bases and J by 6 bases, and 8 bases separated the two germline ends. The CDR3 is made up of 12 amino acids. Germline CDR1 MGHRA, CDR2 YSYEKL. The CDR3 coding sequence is TGCGCCAGCAGCTCAGGGGTAAACACCATATATTTT. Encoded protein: CASSSGVNTIYF.

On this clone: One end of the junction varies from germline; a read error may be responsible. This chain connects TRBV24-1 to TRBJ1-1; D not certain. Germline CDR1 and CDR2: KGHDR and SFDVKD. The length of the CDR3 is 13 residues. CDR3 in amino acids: CATSGQGNSEAFF. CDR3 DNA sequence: TGTGCCACCAGTGGACAAGGGAACTCTGAAGCTTTCTTT.

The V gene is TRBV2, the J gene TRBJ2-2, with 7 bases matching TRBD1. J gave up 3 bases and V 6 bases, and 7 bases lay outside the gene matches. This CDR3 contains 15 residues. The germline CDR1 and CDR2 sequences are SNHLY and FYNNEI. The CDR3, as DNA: TGTGCCAGCAGCGCCGGGACAGAGTACACCGGGGAGCTGTTTTTT. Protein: CASSAGTEYTGELFF. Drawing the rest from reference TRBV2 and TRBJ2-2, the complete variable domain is EPEVTQTPSHQVTQMGQEVILRCVPISNHLYFYWYRQILGQKVEFLVSFYNNEISEKSEIFDDQFSVERPDGSNFTLKIRSTKLEDSAMYFCASSAGTEYTGELFFGEGSRLTVL.

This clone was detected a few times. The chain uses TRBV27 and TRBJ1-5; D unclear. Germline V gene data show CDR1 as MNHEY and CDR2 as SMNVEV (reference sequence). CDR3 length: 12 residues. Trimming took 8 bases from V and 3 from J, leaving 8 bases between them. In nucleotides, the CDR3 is TGTGCCAGCGGTCTCCTCAATCAGCCCCAGCATTTT. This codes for CASGLLNQPQHF.

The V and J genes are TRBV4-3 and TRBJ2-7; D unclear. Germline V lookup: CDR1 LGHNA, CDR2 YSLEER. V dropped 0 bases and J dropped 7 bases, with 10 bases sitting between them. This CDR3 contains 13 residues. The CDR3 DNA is TGCGCCAGCAGCCAAGAGCGGTCTTTGGAGCAGTACTTC. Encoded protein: CASSQERSLEQYF.

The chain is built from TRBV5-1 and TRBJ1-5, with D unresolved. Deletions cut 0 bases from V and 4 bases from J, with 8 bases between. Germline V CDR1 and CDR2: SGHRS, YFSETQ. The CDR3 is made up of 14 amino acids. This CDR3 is CASSLAPGNQPQHF. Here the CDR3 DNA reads TGCGCCAGCAGCTTGGCCCCGGGAAATCAGCCCCAGCATTTT.

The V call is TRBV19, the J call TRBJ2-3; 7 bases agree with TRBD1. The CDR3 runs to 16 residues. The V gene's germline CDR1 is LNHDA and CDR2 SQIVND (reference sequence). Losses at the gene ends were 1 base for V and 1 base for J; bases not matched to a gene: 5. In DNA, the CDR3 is TGTGCCAGTAGTATAGCCGGGACAGTGGGCACAGATACGCAGTATTTT. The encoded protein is CASSIAGTVGTDTQYF.

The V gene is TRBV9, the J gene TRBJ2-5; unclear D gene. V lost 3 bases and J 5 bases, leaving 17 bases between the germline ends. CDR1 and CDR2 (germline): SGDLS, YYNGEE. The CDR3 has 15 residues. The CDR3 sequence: CASSGIDGFRETQYF. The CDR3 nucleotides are TGTGCCAGCAGCGGAATAGACGGGTTCAGGGAGACCCAGTACTTC. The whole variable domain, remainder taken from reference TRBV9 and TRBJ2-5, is DSGVTQTPKHLITATGQRVTLRCSPRSGDLSVYWYQQSLDQGLQFLIQYYNGEERAKGNILERFSAQQFPDLHSELNLSSLELGDSALYFCASSGIDGFRETQYFGPGTRLLVL.

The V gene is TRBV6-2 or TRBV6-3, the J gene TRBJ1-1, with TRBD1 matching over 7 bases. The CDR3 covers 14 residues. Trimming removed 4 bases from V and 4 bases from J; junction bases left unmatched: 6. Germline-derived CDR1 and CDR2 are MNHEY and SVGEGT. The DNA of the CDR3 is TGTGCCAGCAGTTTCAGGGGGTCAGTCACTGAAGCTTTCTTT. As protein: CASSFRGSVTEAFF.

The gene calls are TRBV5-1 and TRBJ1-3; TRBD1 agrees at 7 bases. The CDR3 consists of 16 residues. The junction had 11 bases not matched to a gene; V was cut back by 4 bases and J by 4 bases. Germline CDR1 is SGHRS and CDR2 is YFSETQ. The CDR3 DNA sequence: TGCGCCAGCAGCCGGGAACAGGGGCGGCGAGGAAACACCATATATTTT. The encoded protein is CASSREQGRRGNTIYF.

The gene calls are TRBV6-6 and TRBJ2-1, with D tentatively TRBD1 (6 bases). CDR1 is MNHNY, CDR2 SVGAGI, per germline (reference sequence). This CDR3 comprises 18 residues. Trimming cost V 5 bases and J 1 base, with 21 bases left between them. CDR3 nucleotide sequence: TGTGCCAGCAGTCCGATTGGCACAGGGATGGGGTCCTACAATGAGCAGTTCTTC. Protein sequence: CASSPIGTGMGSYNEQFF.

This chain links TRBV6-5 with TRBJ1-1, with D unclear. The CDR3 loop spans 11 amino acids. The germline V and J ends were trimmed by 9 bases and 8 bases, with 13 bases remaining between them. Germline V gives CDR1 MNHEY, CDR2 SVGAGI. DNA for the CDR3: TGTGCCAGTTCACACCGGATAGAAGCTTTCTTT. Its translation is CASSHRIEAFF.

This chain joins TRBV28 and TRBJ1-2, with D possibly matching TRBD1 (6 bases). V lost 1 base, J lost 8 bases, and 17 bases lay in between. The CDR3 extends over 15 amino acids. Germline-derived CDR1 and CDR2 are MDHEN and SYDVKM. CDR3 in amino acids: CASSLFIGGAQGYTF. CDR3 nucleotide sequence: TGTGCCAGCAGTTTATTTATCGGGGGCGCTCAGGGCTACACCTTC.

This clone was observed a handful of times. For the CDR3, the DNA is TGTGCCAGCCCACAAGACAGGGGGCTAGATCAGCCCCAGCATTTT. This gives the protein CASPQDRGLDQPQHF. The gene calls are TRBV21-1 and TRBJ1-5; the tabulated D call, TRBD1, remains unverified against the DNA. TRBV21-1 counts as a pseudogene. CDR3 size: 15 residues.

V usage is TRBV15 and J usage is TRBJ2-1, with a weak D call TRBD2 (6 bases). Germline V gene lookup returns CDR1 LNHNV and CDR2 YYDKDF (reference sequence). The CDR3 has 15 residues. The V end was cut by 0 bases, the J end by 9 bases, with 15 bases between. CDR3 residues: CATSRDPRLDTEQFF. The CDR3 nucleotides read TGTGCCACCAGCAGAGATCCCCGACTAGACACTGAGCAGTTCTTC.

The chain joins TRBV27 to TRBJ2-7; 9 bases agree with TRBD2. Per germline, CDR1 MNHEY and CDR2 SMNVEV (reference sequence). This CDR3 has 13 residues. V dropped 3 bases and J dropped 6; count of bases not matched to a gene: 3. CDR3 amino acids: CASSLWREGEQYF. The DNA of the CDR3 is TGTGCCAGCAGTTTGTGGCGGGAGGGCGAGCAGTACTTC.